The 3 T cell receptor beta chains below all came from one sample that was sequenced in a study of T cells in Graves' hyperthyroidism and ophthalmopathy. Researchers took RNA transcripts and amplified the TCR beta CDR3 regions from them. The TCR CDR3 first-round RT-PCR relied on the HTBI primer set. TCRdb ran MiXCR on the multiplex PCR reads and lists one entry per CDR3 protein. Of 660,000 or so distinct CDR3 sequences listed, about 45% are singletons. The sequenced sample consisted of peripheral blood or thyroid tissue (not recorded which). The receptors originated from an adult man with Graves' disease, either hyperthyroidism or ophthalmopathy (not recorded which).

The CDR3 reads CASSLEGGTGDGYTF. CDR3 nucleotides: TGCGCCAGCAGCTTGGAAGGTGGGACAGGGGATGGCTACACCTTC. The chain combines TRBV5-1 with TRBJ1-2, with 10 bases aligning to TRBD1. The CDR3 runs to 15 residues. Germline V gives CDR1 SGHRS, CDR2 YFSETQ. V was clipped by 0 bases and J by 6 bases; unmatched bases: 5.

The chain combines TRBV12-3 or TRBV12-4 with TRBJ2-2, with D perhaps being TRBD1 or TRBD2 (5 bases each). The CDR3 consists of 15 residues. V was trimmed by 1 base and J by 4 bases, leaving 10 bases between them. Here the CDR3 reads CASSLGGSSTGELFF. CDR3 in DNA: TGTGCCAGCAGTTTAGGGGGGAGTAGCACCGGGGAGCTGTTTTTT.

At least ten counts were recorded for this clonotype. The gene calls are TRBV6-1 and TRBJ1-1; TRBD1 might be the D (6 bases). The CDR3 totals 13 residues. The germline V gene encodes CDR1 MNHNS and CDR2 SASEGT. Trimming cost V 6 bases and J 0 bases, with 8 bases left between them. The CDR3 reads CASRRQVNTEAFF. The DNA for the CDR3 is TGTGCCAGCAGAAGACAGGTGAACACTGAAGCTTTCTTT.